This TCR beta chain was sequenced in a study of OX40 agonist ivuxolimab in advanced cancers. The wider study: Patients received ivuxolimab, an intravenous treatment, every 2 weeks at 0.01 to 10 mg/kg. Partial responses were seen in three patients, one with hepatocellular carcinoma and two with cutaneous melanoma. Study findings and constraints: Antigen targets of the expanded peripheral T cells went undetermined.

If patients had autoimmune disease history or systemic immunosuppression, they were excluded. Measured with immunoSEQ multiplex PCR; TCRdb has only the in-frame clones, and not every one. The sample lists about 48,000 clones; 75% to 90% were seen once. Germline CDR1 and CDR2: SGHDT and YYEEEE. The CDR3 has 15 amino acids. Trimming pared 1 base from V and 2 bases from J, leaving 7 bases between. Turning to this clone: Its antigen is undetermined.

The chain combines TRBV5-6 with TRBJ2-6, with D hard to call. The sample here was CD4+ or CD8+ T cells sorted from blood, taken in a trial of the OX40 agonist ivuxolimab. This clonotype was obtained from an adult with an advanced solid tumor such as melanoma, head and neck, liver or kidney cancer. The CDR3 DNA follows: TGTGCCAGCAGCTTGTTCAGTGCTGGGGCCAACGTCCTGACTTTC. Protein product: CASSLFSAGANVLTF.